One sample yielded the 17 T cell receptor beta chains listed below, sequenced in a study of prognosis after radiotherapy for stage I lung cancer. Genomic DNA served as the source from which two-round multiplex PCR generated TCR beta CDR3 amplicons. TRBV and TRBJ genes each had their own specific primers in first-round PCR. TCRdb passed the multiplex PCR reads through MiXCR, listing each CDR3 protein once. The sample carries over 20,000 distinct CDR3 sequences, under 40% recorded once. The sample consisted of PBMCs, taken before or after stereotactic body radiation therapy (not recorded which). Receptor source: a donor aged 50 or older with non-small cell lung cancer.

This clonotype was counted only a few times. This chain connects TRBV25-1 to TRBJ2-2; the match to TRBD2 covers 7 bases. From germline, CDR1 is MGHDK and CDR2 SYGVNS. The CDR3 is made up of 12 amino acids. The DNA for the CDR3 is TGTGCGGTGGGGGGGGACACCGGGGAGCTGTTTTTT. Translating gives CAVGGDTGELFF.

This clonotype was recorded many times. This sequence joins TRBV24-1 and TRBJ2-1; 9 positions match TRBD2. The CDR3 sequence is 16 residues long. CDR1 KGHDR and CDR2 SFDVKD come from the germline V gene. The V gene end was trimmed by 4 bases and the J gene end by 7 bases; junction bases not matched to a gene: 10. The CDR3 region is CATSDPLAGVFNEQFF. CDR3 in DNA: TGTGCCACCAGTGACCCATTAGCGGGAGTCTTTAATGAGCAGTTCTTC.

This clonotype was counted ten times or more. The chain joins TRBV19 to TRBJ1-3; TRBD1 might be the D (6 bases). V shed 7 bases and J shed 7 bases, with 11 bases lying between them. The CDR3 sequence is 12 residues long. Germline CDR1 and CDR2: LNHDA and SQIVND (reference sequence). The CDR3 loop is CASKGTTNTIYF. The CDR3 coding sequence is TGTGCCAGTAAAGGGACAACGAACACCATATATTTT.

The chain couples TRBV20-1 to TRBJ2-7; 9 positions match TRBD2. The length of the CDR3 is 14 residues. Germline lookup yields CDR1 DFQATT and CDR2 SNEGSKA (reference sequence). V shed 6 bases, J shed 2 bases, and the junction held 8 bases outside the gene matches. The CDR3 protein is CSAHPPSGAYEQYF. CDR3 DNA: TGCAGTGCACATCCCCCTAGCGGGGCCTACGAGCAGTACTTC.

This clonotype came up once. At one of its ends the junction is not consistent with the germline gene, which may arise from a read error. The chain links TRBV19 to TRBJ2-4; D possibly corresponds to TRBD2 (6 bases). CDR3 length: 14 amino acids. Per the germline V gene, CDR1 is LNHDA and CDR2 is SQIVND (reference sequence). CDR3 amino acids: CASIIEGTSWGRYF. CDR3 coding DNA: TGTGCCAGTATTATAGAAGGTACTAGCTGGGGAAGGTACTTC.

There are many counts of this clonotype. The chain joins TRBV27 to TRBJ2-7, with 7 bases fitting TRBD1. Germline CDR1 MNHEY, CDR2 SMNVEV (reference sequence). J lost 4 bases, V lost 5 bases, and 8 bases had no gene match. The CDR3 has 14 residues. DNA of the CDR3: TGTGCCAGCAGTAAACAGACAGGGTTGTACGAGCAGTACTTC. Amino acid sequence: CASSKQTGLYEQYF.

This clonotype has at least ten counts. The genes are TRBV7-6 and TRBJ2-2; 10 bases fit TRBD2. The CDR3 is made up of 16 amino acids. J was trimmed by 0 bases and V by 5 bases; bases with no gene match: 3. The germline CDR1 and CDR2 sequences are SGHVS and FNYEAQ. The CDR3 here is CASSRTSGANTGELFF. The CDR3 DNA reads TGTGCCAGCAGCCGGACTAGCGGCGCGAACACCGGGGAGCTGTTTTTT.

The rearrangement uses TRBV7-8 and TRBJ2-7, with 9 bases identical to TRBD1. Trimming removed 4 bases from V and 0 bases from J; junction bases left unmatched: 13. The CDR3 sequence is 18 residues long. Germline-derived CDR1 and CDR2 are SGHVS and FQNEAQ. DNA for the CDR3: TGTGCCAGCAGCTCCCGAGACAGGGGGTCCTATAGCTCCTACGAGCAGTACTTC. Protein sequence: CASSSRDRGSYSSYEQYF.

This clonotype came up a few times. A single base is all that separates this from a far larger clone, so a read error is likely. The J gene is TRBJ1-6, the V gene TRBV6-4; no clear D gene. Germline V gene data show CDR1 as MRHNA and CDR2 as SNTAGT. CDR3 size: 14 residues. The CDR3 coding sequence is TGTGCCAGCAGTTCCGGGCCTTATAATCCACCCCTCCACTTT. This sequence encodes CASSSGPYNPPLHF.

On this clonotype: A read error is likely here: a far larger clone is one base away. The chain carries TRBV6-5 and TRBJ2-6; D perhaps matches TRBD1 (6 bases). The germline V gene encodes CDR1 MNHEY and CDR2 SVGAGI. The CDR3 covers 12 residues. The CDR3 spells CSNRAGANVLTF. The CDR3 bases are TGTTCCAACAGGGCTGGGGCCAACGTCCTGACTTTC.

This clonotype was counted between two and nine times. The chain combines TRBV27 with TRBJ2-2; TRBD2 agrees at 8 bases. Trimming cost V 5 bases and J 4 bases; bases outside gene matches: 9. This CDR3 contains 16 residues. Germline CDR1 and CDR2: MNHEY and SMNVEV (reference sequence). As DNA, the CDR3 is TGTGCCAGCAGTCCCCTTTTGGCGGGGGGCACCGGGGAGCTGTTTTTT. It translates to CASSPLLAGGTGELFF.

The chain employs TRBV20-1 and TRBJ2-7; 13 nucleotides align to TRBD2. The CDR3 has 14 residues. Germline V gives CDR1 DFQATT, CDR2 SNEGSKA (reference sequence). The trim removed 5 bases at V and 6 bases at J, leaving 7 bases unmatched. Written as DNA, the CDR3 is TGCAGTGCTTCAGTACTAGCGGGAGGGCTCGAGCAGTACTTC. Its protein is CSASVLAGGLEQYF.

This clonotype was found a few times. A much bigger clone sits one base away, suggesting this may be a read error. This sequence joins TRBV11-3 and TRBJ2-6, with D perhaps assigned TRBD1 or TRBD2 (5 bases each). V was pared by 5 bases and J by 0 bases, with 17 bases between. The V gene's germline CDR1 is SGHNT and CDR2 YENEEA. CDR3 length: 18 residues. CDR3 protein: CASSPSTGLRSGANVLTF. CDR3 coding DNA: TGTGCCAGCAGCCCAAGCACAGGACTTCGCTCTGGGGCCAACGTCCTGACTTTC.

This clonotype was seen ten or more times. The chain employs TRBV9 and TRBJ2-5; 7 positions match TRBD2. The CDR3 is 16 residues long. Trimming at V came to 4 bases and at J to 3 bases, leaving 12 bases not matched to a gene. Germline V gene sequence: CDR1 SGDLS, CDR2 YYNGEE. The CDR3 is CASSPPKASGKETQYF. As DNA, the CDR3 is TGTGCCAGCAGCCCCCCTAAGGCAAGCGGGAAAGAGACCCAGTACTTC.

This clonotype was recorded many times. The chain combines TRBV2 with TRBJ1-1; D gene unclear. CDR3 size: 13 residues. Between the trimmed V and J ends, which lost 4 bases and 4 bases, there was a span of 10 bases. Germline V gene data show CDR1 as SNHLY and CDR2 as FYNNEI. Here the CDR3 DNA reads TGTGCCAGCAGTGCGAAGGGAGGCACTGAAGCTTTCTTT. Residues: CASSAKGGTEAFF.

CDR3 residues: CASSSEGLAGGSSTDTQYF. CDR3 coding DNA: TGCGCCAGCAGCTCAGAGGGACTAGCGGGGGGTTCTAGCACAGATACGCAGTATTTT. J is TRBJ2-3 and V is TRBV4-1, with 15 positions matching TRBD2. Germline V gene data show CDR1 as MGHRA and CDR2 as YSYEKL. V gave up 5 bases and J gave up 0 bases; unmatched junction bases: 9. The length of the CDR3 is 19 residues.

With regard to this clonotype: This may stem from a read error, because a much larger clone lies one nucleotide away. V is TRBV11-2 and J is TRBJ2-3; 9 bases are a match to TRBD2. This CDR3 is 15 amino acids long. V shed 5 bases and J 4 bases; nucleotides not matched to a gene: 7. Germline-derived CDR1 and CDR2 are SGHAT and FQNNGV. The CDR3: CASSPGTSKADTQYF. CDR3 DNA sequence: TGTGCCAGCAGCCCCGGGACTAGCAAGGCAGATACGCAGTATTTT.